The 27 T cell receptor beta chains presented below share a single source sample, sequenced in a study of breast tumors, draining lymph nodes, adjacent tissues. TCRdb itself ran the multiplex PCR reads through MiXCR, one entry per CDR3 protein. The data contain around 12,000 distinct CDR3 sequences, roughly 72% of them singletons. Sequenced: tumor-adjacent breast tissue. Every receptor here comes from a female donor with breast cancer. Some clones in this sample may be carry-over from other donors' samples.

This clonotype was seen a few times. The rearrangement links TRBV5-6 to TRBJ2-3; D unresolved. CDR3 size: 15 residues. Germline loops: CDR1 SGHDT, CDR2 YYEEEE. V was cut by 4 bases and J by 0 bases, with 12 bases left in between. The CDR3 DNA is TGTGCCAGCAGCGTGGGTGCGTCGAGCACAGATACGCAGTATTTT. Residues: CASSVGASSTDTQYF.

There are many counts of this clonotype. CDR3 in DNA: TGCGCCAGCAGCCCAACAGGGCTTCGGGAAAAACTGTTTTTT. Encoded protein: CASSPTGLREKLFF. The chain joins TRBV5-1 to TRBJ1-4, with a possible D match to TRBD1 (6 bases). Germline CDR1 and CDR2: SGHRS and YFSETQ. V lost 4 bases to trimming and J lost 8 bases, with 15 bases between them. The CDR3 totals 14 residues.

The genes are TRBV20-1 and TRBJ1-6; tentative D call: TRBD1 (5 bases). From germline, CDR1 is DFQATT and CDR2 SNEGSKA (reference sequence). CDR3 length: 14 residues. V was shortened by 3 bases and J by 9 bases, with 15 bases between the two germline ends. CDR3 nucleotides: TGCAGTGCTAGTCCCCAGGAGAGGGGTTCACCCCTCCACTTT. Encoded protein: CSASPQERGSPLHF.

The rearrangement links TRBV20-1 to TRBJ2-3, with a weak D call TRBD2 (6 bases). CDR1 DFQATT and CDR2 SNEGSKA come from the germline V gene (reference sequence). V gave up 1 base and J gave up 6 bases, with 11 bases separating them. This CDR3 contains 13 residues. DNA for the CDR3: TGCAGTGCTAGAGGGGGGACTTATGATACGCAGTATTTT. Amino acids: CSARGGTYDTQYF.

CDR3 nucleotides: TGTGCCAGCAGCCTGGTAGACAGGGAAAGGGGCCAAGAGACCCAGTACTTC. Residues: CASSLVDRERGQETQYF. The V and J genes are TRBV28 and TRBJ2-5; 7 bases line up with TRBD1. This CDR3 region has 17 residues. Germline lookup yields CDR1 MDHEN and CDR2 SYDVKM. Trimming took 6 bases from V and 1 from J; bases not matched to a gene: 14.

This sequence joins TRBV30 and TRBJ1-2; possibly TRBD1 for D (5 bases). Germline V lookup: CDR1 GTSNPN, CDR2 SVGIG (reference sequence). V was clipped by 7 bases and J by 0 bases, with 15 bases between them. CDR3 length equals 14 residues. The CDR3 loop reads CASNRQPPNYGYTF. For the CDR3, the DNA is TGTGCCTCCAATAGACAGCCGCCTAACTATGGCTACACCTTC.

This chain connects TRBV15 to TRBJ2-1, with D maybe TRBD2 (6 bases). The germline V gene encodes CDR1 LNHNV and CDR2 YYDKDF (reference sequence). CDR3 length equals 14 residues. The V end was cut by 5 bases, the J end by 1 base, with 9 bases between. The CDR3 sequence is CATSGTGSYNEQFF. CDR3 DNA sequence: TGTGCCACCAGCGGGACTGGATCCTACAATGAGCAGTTCTTC.

V usage is TRBV5-5 and J usage is TRBJ1-2, with D unresolved. The CDR3 contains 13 residues. CDR1 and CDR2 (germline): SGHKS, YYEKEE (reference sequence). Trimming stripped 5 bases from V and 2 bases from J, with 10 bases between. Here the CDR3 reads CASREGINYGYTF. In DNA form, the CDR3 reads TGTGCCAGCAGGGAGGGAATCAACTATGGCTACACCTTC.

V usage is TRBV3-1 and J usage is TRBJ2-1, with TRBD1 as a possible D gene (6 bases). V dropped 4 bases and J dropped 7 bases, with 17 bases sitting between them. Germline loops: CDR1 LGHDT, CDR2 YNNKEL (reference sequence). The CDR3 covers 15 residues. The CDR3 sequence: CASSPRDKARNEQFF. The CDR3 nucleotides read TGTGCCAGCAGCCCCCGGGACAAGGCTCGAAATGAGCAGTTCTTC.

The rearrangement links TRBV19 to TRBJ1-2; D unclear. V was trimmed by 0 bases and J by 8 bases, leaving 13 bases between them. Per the germline V gene, CDR1 is LNHDA and CDR2 is SQIVND (reference sequence). The CDR3 is 14 residues long. CDR3 in amino acids: CASSIDVFSVGYTF. In nucleotides, the CDR3 is TGTGCCAGTAGTATAGATGTCTTTTCAGTGGGCTACACCTTC.

CDR3 nucleotide sequence: TGTGCCAGCAGCCAACGAGAGACCCAGTACTTC. Its protein is CASSQRETQYF. The chain recombines TRBV5-6 with TRBJ2-5; D ambiguous. CDR1 is SGHDT, CDR2 YYEEEE, per germline. This CDR3 is built from 11 residues. Trimming shortened V by 4 bases and J by 4 bases, and 5 bases separated the two germline ends.

The chain employs TRBV5-1 and TRBJ2-7, with 10 nucleotides matching TRBD2. V dropped 7 bases and J dropped 1; count of bases not matched to a gene: 8. Per the germline V gene, CDR1 is SGHRS and CDR2 is YFSETQ. The CDR3 has 15 residues. The CDR3 loop reads CASVSRTSGSYEQYF. CDR3 coding DNA: TGCGCCAGCGTCTCGAGGACTAGCGGTTCCTACGAGCAGTACTTC.

Within the sample, this clonotype is medium-sized (0.01 to 0.1%). V is TRBV19 and J is TRBJ1-6, with D tentatively TRBD1 (5 bases). With 2 bases removed from V and 12 bases from J, the gap between germline ends came to 17 bases. Looked up from germline, CDR1 is LNHDA and CDR2 is SQIVND (reference sequence). The CDR3 totals 15 residues. CDR3: CASSITTANSGPLHF. CDR3 DNA: TGTGCCAGTAGTATAACGACAGCTAATTCTGGACCCCTCCACTTT. Using reference TRBV19 and TRBJ1-6 for the parts outside the CDR3, the full variable domain is DGGITQSPKYLFRKEGQNVTLSCEQNLNHDAMYWYRQDPGQGLRLIYYSQIVNDFQKGDIAEGYSVSREKKESFPLTVTSAQKNPTAFYLCASSITTANSGPLHFGNGTRLTVT.

V gene TRBV20-1 combines with J gene TRBJ1-5; D is unclear. Germline V lookup: CDR1 DFQATT, CDR2 SNEGSKA (reference sequence). CDR3 length: 15 residues. Trimming took off 0 bases at V and 2 bases at J, with 11 bases between the two ends. CDR3 sequence (DNA): TGCAGTGCTAGAGATTACGGACGGGGCAATCAGCCCCAGCATTTT. The encoded protein is CSARDYGRGNQPQHF.

The chain uses TRBV10-3 and TRBJ2-7, with TRBD1 identical over 8 bases. The trim removed 0 bases at V and 6 bases at J, leaving 4 bases unmatched. Per germline, CDR1 ENHRY and CDR2 SYGVKD. This CDR3 comprises 14 residues. Here the CDR3 reads CAISESGQGVEQYF. The CDR3 DNA reads as TGTGCCATCAGTGAGTCTGGACAGGGCGTCGAGCAGTACTTC.

This clonotype is classed as medium-sized. The chain is built from TRBV2 and TRBJ2-7; D remains unclear. Germline CDR1 and CDR2: SNHLY and FYNNEI. V dropped 6 bases and J dropped 7 bases, with 10 bases sitting between them. CDR3 length: 11 residues. CDR3: CASRGGREQYF. The CDR3 DNA follows: TGTGCCAGCAGGGGTGGCCGGGAGCAGTACTTC.

This chain connects TRBV19 to TRBJ2-2; 8 nucleotides agree with TRBD2. CDR3 length equals 14 residues. V dropped 5 bases and J dropped 6; count of bases not matched to a gene: 5. Germline loops: CDR1 LNHDA, CDR2 SQIVND (reference sequence). CDR3 loop: CASSGTRVSGELFF. The CDR3 DNA sequence: TGTGCCAGTAGTGGGACTAGGGTTTCCGGGGAGCTGTTTTTT. Full variable domain (missing parts from reference TRBV19 and TRBJ2-2): DGGITQSPKYLFRKEGQNVTLSCEQNLNHDAMYWYRQDPGQGLRLIYYSQIVNDFQKGDIAEGYSVSREKKESFPLTVTSAQKNPTAFYLCASSGTRVSGELFFGEGSRLTVL.

The genes are TRBV12-3 or TRBV12-4 and TRBJ2-3; 9 nucleotides line up with TRBD1. Trimming took 5 bases from V and 3 from J; bases not matched to a gene: 6. This CDR3 has 15 amino acids. The CDR3 DNA follows: TGTGCCAGCAGTAACCGACAGGGGGGGACAGATACGCAGTATTTT. This gives the protein CASSNRQGGTDTQYF.

This clonotype was observed at least ten times. This rearrangement joins TRBV6-1 to TRBJ2-7; D uncertain. The V gene's germline CDR1 is MNHNS and CDR2 SASEGT. The CDR3 runs to 12 residues. Trimming pared 8 bases from V and 6 bases from J, leaving 14 bases between. CDR3 nucleotides: TGTGCCAGCCTTGATACCTTCGGCGAGCAGTACTTC. Translating gives CASLDTFGEQYF.

This clonotype is medium-sized (0.01 to 0.1%) within its sample. This chain links TRBV4-2 with TRBJ2-3; TRBD2 matches 12 bases. The CDR3 totals 15 residues. Germline assignment: CDR1 LGHNA and CDR2 YNFKEQ. V shed 7 bases, J shed 3 bases, and the junction held 5 bases outside the gene matches. This chain's CDR3 is CASKETSGSTDTQYF. In nucleotides, the CDR3 is TGTGCCAGCAAGGAGACTAGCGGGAGTACAGATACGCAGTATTTT.

The chain has TRBV5-6 and TRBJ1-2; weak D call: TRBD1 (6 bases). Germline V gene lookup returns CDR1 SGHDT and CDR2 YYEEEE. V lost 4 bases to trimming and J lost 4 bases, with 14 bases between them. The CDR3 has 14 amino acids. The CDR3 nucleotides read TGTGCCAGCAGCCTATCGACAGGATTCTATGGCTACACCTTC. It translates to CASSLSTGFYGYTF.

Written as DNA, the CDR3 is TGTGCCAGCAGTTCCCAACTAGCGGGAGGGGGCGCTGAGCAGTTCTTC. Translating it yields CASSSQLAGGGAEQFF. The V and J genes are TRBV6-6 and TRBJ2-1; 13 nucleotides align to TRBD2. The CDR3 runs 16 residues. V dropped 4 bases and J dropped 9; count of bases not matched to a gene: 9. Germline-derived CDR1 and CDR2 are MNHNY and SVGAGI (reference sequence).

V gene TRBV5-1 combines with J gene TRBJ2-3; D remains ambiguous. V was shortened by 4 bases and J by 2 bases, with 14 bases between the two germline ends. This CDR3 is 15 amino acids long. Germline CDR1 and CDR2: SGHRS and YFSETQ. Here the CDR3 DNA reads TGCGCCAGCAGCGTTTTCGGCGGTAACACAGATACGCAGTATTTT. Its translation is CASSVFGGNTDTQYF.

The V call is TRBV20-1, the J call TRBJ2-5; D uncertain. Germline V gives CDR1 DFQATT, CDR2 SNEGSKA (reference sequence). There are 11 residues in the CDR3. The V and J ends lost 0 bases and 6 bases respectively, with 5 bases between them. This CDR3 is CSARDLKTQYF. CDR3 nucleotides: TGCAGTGCTAGAGATCTGAAGACCCAGTACTTC.

About this clonotype itself: One junction end disagrees with the germline gene, perhaps due to a read error. The gene calls are TRBV7-2 and TRBJ1-6; D gene unclear. The CDR3 sequence is 14 residues long. In germline, CDR1 is SGHTA, CDR2 FQGNSA. CDR3 nucleotide sequence: TGTGCCAGCAGGGCTAGCCCCGGTTCCTTACCCCCCCACTTT. It yields the protein CASRASPGSLPPHF. The full variable domain, rest sourced from reference TRBV7-2 and TRBJ1-6, is GAGVSQSPSNKVTEKGKDVELRCDPISGHTALYWYRQSLGQGLEFLIYFQGNSAPDKSGLPSDRFSAERTGGSVSTLTIQRTQQEDSAVYLCASRASPGSLPPHFGNGTRLTVT.

This clonotype was counted a few times. The rearrangement uses TRBV5-1 and TRBJ2-7; 8 bases fit TRBD1. The CDR3 spans 17 residues. Per germline, CDR1 SGHRS and CDR2 YFSETQ. After removal of 0 bases from V and 7 bases from J, the junction contained 15 bases not matched to a gene. The DNA of the CDR3 is TGCGCCAGCAGCTTGGTGCCAGGTGCGTCAGGGGGCGGGGAGCAGTACTTC. Translating gives CASSLVPGASGGGEQYF.

The CDR3 is CASSTTSGRGTDTQYF. The CDR3 DNA reads TGTGCCAGCAGTACGACTAGCGGGAGGGGTACAGATACGCAGTATTTT. This chain connects TRBV7-9 to TRBJ2-3; 14 bases match TRBD2. CDR3 length: 16 amino acids. In germline, CDR1 is SEHNR, CDR2 FQNEAQ (reference sequence). The V gene end was trimmed by 6 bases and the J gene end by 3 bases; junction bases not matched to a gene: 5.